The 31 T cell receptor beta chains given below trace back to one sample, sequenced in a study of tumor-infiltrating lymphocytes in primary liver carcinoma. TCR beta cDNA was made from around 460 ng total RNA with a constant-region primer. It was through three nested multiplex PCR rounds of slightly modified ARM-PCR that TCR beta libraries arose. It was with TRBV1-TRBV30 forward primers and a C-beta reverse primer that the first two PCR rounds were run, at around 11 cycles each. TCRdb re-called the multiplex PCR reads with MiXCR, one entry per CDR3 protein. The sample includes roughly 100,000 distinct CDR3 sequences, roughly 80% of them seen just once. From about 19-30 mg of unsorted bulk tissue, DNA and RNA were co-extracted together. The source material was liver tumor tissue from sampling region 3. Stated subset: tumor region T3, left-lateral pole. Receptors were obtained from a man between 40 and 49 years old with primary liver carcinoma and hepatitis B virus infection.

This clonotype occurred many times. The CDR3 sequence is CASSAVGGSYNEQFF. Here the CDR3 DNA reads TGTGCCAGCAGCGCGGTAGGAGGAAGCTACAATGAGCAGTTCTTC. V and J are TRBV14 and TRBJ2-1; weak D call: TRBD2 (5 bases). The CDR3 length is 15 residues. The V gene lost 5 bases and the J gene lost 3 bases, with 14 bases spanning the gap. Germline CDR1 is SGHDN and CDR2 is FVKESK. The whole variable domain, filled in from reference TRBV14 and TRBJ2-1, reads EAGVTQFPSHSVIEKGQTVTLRCDPISGHDNLYWYRRVMGKEIKFLLHFVKESKQDESGMPNNRFLAERTGGTYSTLKVQPAELEDSGVYFCASSAVGGSYNEQFFGPGTRLTVL.

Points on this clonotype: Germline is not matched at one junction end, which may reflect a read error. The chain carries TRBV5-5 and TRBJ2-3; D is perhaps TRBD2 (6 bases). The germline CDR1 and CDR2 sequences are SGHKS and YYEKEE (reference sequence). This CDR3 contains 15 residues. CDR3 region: CASSLGSSGADTQYF. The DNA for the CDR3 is TGTGCCAGCAGCTTGGGGAGTAGCGGAGCAGATACACAGTATTTT.

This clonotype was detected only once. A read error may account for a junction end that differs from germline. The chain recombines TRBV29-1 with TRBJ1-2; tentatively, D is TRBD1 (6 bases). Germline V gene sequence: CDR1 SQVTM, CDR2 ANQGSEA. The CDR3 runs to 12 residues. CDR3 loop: CSVGDNAYGYTF. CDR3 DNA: TGTAGCGTGGGGGACAATGCCTATGGCTACACCTTC.

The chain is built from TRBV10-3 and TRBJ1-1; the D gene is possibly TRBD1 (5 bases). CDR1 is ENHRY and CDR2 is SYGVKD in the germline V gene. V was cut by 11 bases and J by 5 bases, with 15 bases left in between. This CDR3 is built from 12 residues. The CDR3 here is CAGRDWETEAFF. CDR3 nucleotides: TGTGCCGGCCGGGACTGGGAGACTGAAGCTTTCTTT.

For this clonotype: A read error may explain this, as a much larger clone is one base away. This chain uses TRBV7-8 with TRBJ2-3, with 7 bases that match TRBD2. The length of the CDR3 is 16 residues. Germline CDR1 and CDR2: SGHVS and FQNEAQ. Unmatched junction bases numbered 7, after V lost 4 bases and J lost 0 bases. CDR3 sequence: CASSWCGRASTDTQYF. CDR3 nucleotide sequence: TGTGCCAGCAGCTGGTGCGGGAGAGCTAGCACAGATACGCAGTATTTT. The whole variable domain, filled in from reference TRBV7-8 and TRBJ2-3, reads GAGVSQSPRYKVAKRGQDVALRCDPISGHVSLFWYQQALGQGPEFLTYFQNEAQLDKSGLPSDRFFAERPEGSVSTLKIQRTQQEDSAVYLCASSWCGRASTDTQYFGPGTRLTVL.

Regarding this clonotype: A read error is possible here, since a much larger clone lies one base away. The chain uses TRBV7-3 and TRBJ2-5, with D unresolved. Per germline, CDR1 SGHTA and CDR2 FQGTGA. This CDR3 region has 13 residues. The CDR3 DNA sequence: TGTGCCAACAGCTTAAGCCAAATTGGGACCCAGTACTTC. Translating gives CANSLSQIGTQYF.

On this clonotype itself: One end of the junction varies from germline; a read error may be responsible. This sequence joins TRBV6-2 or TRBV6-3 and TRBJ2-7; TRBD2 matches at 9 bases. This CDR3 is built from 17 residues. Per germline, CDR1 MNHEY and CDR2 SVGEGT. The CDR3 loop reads CASSLRPGLAGTYAQYF. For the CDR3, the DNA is TGTGCCAGCAGCCTGAGACCGGGACTAGCTGGGACCTACGCGCAGTACTTC.

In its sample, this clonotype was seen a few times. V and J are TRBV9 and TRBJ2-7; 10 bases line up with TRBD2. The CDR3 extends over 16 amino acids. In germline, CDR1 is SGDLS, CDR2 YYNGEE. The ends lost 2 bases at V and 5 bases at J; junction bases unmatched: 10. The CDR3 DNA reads TGTGCCAGCAGCGTGTCCCTAGCGGGAGCGACCCACGAGCAGTACTTC. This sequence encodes CASSVSLAGATHEQYF.

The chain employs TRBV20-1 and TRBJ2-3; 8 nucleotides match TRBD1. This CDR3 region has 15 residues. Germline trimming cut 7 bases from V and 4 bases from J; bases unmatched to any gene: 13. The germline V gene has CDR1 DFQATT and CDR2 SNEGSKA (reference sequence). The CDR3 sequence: CSVSDGQGGSDTQYF. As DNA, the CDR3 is TGCAGTGTTAGTGATGGACAGGGAGGTTCAGATACGCAGTATTTT.

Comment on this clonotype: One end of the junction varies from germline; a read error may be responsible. The CDR3: CASSQTDWGETLYF. The CDR3 DNA reads TGTGCCAGCAGCCAAACGGATTGGGGAGAGACCCTGTACTTC. V usage is TRBV4-2 and J usage is TRBJ2-5; D is perhaps TRBD2 (5 bases). Germline values: CDR1 LGHNA, CDR2 YNFKEQ. This CDR3 has 14 amino acids.

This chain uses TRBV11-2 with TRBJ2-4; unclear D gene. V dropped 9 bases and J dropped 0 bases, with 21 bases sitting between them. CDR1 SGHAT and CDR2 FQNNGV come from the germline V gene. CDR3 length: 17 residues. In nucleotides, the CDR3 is TGTGCCAGGAGCCTAGATAGAGCAGGTCTAGCCAAAAACATTCAGTACTTC. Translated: CARSLDRAGLAKNIQYF. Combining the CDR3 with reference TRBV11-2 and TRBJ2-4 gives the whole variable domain EAGVAQSPRYKIIEKRQSVAFWCNPISGHATLYWYQQILGQGPKLLIQFQNNGVVDDSQLPKDRFSAERLKGVDSTLKIQPAKLEDSAVYLCARSLDRAGLAKNIQYFGAGTRLSVL.

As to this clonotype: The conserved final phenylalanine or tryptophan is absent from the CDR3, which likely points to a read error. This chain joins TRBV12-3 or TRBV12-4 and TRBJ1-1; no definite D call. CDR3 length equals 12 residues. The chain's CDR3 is CVSSLKSAQAFL. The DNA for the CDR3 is TGTGTCAGCAGTTTAAAGTCAGCCCAAGCTTTCCTT.

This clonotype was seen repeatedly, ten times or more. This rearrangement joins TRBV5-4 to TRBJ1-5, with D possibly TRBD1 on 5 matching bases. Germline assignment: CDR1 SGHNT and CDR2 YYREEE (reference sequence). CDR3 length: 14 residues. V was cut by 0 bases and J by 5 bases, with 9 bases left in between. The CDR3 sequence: CASSLDGQYQPQHF. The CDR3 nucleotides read TGTGCCAGCAGCTTGGATGGACAATATCAGCCCCAGCATTTT.

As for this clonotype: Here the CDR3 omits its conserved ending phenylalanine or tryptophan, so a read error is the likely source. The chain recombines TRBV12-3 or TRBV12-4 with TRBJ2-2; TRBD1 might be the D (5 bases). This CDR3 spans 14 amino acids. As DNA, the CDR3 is TGTGCTAGCATGGAGACAGCGAACACCGGGGAGCTGTTTTCT. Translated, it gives CASMETANTGELFS.

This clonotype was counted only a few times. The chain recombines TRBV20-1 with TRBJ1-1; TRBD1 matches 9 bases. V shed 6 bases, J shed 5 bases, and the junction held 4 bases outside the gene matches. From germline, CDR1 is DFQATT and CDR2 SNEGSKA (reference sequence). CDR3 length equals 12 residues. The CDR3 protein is CSARTGVTEAFF. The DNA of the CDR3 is TGCAGTGCCCGGACAGGGGTAACTGAAGCTTTCTTT.

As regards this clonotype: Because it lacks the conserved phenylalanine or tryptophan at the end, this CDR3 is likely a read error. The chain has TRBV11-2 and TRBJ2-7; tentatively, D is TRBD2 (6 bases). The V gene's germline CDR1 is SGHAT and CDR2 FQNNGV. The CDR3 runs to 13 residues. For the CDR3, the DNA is TGTGTCAGCAGCTTAAGTGAGCGGGTCCTGCAGTACTTA. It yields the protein CVSSLSERVLQYL.

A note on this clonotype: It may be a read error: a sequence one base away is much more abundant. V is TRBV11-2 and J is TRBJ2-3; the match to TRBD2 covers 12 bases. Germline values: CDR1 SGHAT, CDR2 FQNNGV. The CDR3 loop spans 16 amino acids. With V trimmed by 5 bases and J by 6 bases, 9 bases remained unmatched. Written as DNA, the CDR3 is TGTGCCAGCAGCACTCCGACTAGCGGGAGTGGGGATACGCAGTATTTT. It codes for CASSTPTSGSGDTQYF.

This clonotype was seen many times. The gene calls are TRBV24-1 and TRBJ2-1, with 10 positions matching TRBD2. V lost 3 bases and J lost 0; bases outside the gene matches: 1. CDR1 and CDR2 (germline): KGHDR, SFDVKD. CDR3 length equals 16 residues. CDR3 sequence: CATSDPSGSSYNEQFF. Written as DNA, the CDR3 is TGTGCCACCAGTGATCCTAGCGGGAGCTCCTACAATGAGCAGTTCTTC.

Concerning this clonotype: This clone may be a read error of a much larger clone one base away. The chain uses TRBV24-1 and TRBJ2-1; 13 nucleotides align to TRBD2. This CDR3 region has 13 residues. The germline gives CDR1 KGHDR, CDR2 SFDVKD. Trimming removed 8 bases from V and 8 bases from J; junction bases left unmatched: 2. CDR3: CATKLAGGDEQFF. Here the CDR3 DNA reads TGTGCCACCAAACTAGCGGGAGGGGATGAGCAGTTCTTC.

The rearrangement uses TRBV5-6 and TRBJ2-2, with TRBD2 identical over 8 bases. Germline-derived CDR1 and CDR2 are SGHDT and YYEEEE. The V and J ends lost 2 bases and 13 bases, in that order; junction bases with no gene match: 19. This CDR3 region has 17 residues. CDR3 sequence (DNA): TGTGCCAGCAGCTTATGGGGACTAGTGCGGACAACCGTGGGGCTGTTTTTT. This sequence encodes CASSLWGLVRTTVGLFF. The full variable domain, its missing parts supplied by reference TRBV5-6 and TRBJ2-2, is DAGVTQSPTHLIKTRGQQVTLRCSPKSGHDTVSWYQQALGQGPQFIFQYYEEEERQRGNFPDRFSGHQFPNYSSELNVNALLLGDSALYLCASSLWGLVRTTVGLFFGEGSRLTVL.

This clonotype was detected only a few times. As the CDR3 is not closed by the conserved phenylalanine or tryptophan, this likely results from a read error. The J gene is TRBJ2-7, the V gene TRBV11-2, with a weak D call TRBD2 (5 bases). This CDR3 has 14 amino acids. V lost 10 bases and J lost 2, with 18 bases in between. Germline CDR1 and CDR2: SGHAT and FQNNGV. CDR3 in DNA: TGTGCCATCACCCGTGGGAGTTCCACCTACGAGCAGTACCTC. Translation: CAITRGSSTYEQYL.

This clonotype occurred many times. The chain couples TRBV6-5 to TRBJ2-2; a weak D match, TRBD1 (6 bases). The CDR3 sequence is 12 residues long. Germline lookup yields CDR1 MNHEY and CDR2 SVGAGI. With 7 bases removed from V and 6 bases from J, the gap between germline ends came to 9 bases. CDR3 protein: CASKAGAGELFF. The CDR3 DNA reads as TGTGCCAGCAAGGCAGGGGCCGGGGAGCTGTTTTTT.

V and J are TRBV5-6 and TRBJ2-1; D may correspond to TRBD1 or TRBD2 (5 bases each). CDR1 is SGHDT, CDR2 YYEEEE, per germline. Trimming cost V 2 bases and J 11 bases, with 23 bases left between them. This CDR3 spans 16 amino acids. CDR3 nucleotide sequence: TGTGCCAGCAGCTTACTAGGGACCGAAGGGACGAATAAGCAGTTCTTC. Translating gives CASSLLGTEGTNKQFF.

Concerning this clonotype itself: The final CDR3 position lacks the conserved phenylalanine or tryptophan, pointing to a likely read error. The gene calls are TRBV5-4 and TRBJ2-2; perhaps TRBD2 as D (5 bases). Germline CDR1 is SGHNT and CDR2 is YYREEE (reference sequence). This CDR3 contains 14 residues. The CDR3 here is CASSFDERTGKLFI. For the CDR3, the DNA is TGTGCCAGCAGCTTTGATGAGCGCACCGGGAAGCTGTTTATT.

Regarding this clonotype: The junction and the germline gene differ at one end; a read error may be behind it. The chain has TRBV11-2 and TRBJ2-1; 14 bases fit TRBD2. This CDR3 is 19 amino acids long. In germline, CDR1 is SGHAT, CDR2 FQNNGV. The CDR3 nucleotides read TGTGCCAGCAGCTTACAATGGATACCTGGGACTAGCGGGAGTCGTGAGGAGTTCTTC. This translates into CASSLQWIPGTSGSREEFF.

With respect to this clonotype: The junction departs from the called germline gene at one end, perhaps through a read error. CDR3 sequence reads: CTTRTLDSPLHF. The CDR3 nucleotides are TGTACCACGAGGACACTTGATTCACCCCTCCACTTC. This rearrangement joins TRBV19 to TRBJ1-6, with D possibly matching TRBD1 (5 bases). Per the germline V gene, CDR1 is LNHDA and CDR2 is SQIVND (reference sequence). There are 12 residues in the CDR3.

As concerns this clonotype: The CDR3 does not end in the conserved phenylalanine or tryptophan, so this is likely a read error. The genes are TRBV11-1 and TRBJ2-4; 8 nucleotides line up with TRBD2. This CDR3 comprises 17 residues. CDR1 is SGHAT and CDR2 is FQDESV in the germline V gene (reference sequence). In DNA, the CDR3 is TGTGCCAGCAGCTTTCCCGGGACTAGGGAGACCAAAAATATTCAGTACTTA. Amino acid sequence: CASSFPGTRETKNIQYL.

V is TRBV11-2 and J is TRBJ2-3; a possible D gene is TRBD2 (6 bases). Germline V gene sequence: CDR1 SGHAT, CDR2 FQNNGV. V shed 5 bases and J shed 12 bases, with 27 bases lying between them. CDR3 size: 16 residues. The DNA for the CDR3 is TGTGCCAGCAGCCGGGAATCTGGGAGGCTCGGAGATATACAGTATTTT. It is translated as CASSRESGRLGDIQYF. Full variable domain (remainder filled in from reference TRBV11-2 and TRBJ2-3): EAGVAQSPRYKIIEKRQSVAFWCNPISGHATLYWYQQILGQGPKLLIQFQNNGVVDDSQLPKDRFSAERLKGVDSTLKIQPAKLEDSAVYLCASSRESGRLGDIQYFGPGTRLTVL.

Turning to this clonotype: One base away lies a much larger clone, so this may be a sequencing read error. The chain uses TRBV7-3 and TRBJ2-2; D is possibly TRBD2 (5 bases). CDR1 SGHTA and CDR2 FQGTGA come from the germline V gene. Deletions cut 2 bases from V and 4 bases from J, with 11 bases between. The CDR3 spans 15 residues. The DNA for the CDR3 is TGTGCCAGCAGCTTATATAGCGTTGGCACCGGGGAGCTGTTTTTT. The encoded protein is CASSLYSVGTGELFF.

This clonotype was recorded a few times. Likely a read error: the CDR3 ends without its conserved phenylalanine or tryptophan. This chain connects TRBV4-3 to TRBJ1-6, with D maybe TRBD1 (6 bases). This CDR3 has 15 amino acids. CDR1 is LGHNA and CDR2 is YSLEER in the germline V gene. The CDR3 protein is CASNQGQLYNSPLHL. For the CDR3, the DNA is TGCGCCAGCAACCAAGGACAGCTCTATAATTCACCCCTCCACTTA.

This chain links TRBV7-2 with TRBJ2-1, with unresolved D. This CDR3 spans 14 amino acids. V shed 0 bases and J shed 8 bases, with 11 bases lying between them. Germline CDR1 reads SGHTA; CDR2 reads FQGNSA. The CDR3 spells CASSLANGSYEQFF. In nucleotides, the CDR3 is TGTGCCAGCAGCTTAGCGAATGGTTCGTATGAGCAGTTCTTC.